This T cell receptor (beta chain) is drawn from a study of beta chain features in type 1 diabetes. Background on the study: Healthy donors resembled patients in age, gender and cell yields.

V gave up 3 bases and J gave up 0 bases, with 10 bases separating them. Germline CDR1 and CDR2: SGHNT and YYREEE (reference sequence). The CDR3 length is 15 residues. Study outcomes and limitations: A cDNA-based sequencing approach could over-represent cells with high TCR expression. Reduced insertions and increased deletions marked VDJ junctions in type 1 diabetes patients. Moderate yet significant TCRB CDR3 shortening was seen in Type 1 diabetes patients in all four CD4+ subsets.

Details on this clone: Its matching antigen is unknown.

The authors took one heparinised blood draw, averaging about 120 mL, from each donor. All of the isolated RNA was reverse transcribed, so expressed TCRB transcripts were sequenced. Here immunoSEQ multiplex PCR was the method, and the copy in TCRdb shows in-frame clones only, minus some. The data contain approximately 130,000 clones, 15% to 20% of them singletons. The sequenced material came from central memory CD4+ T cells from blood. The chain is built from TRBV5-4 and TRBJ2-1; D may be TRBD2 (6 bases). This receptor was identified in a man younger than 35 with type 1 diabetes. This CDR3 is CASSYSTSSYNEQFF. CDR3 in DNA: TGTGCCAGCAGCTACTCGACTAGCTCCTACAATGAGCAGTTCTTC.